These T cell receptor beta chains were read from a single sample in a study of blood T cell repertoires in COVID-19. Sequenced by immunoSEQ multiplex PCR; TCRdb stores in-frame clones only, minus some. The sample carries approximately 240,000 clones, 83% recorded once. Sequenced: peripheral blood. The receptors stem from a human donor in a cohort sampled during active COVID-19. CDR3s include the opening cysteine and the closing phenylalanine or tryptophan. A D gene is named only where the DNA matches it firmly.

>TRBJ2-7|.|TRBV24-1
TGTGCCACCAGTGATCGGAGCTCGGACGAGCAGTACTTC
CATSDRSSDEQYF
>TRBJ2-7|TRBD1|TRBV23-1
TGCGCCAGCAGTAAAAGGTTTATGGGACAGGGGGTGTGGAGGCAGTACTTC
CASSKRFMGQGVWRQYF
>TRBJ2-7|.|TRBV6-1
TGTGCCAGCAGTGAAAGGCCAGGGGAAAGGTACGAGCAGTACTTC
CASSERPGERYEQYF
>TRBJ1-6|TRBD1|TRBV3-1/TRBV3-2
TGTGCCAGCAGCCAAGGCGACCCCCGGGACAGGGTTTCACCCCTCCACTTT
CASSQGDPRDRVSPLHF
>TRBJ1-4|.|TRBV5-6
TGTGCCAGCAGCCTAACTGACAGCGCAACTAATGAAAAACTGTTTTTT
CASSLTDSATNEKLFF
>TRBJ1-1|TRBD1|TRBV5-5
TGTGCCAGCAGCCCCGGTAGGACAGGGGTAGGAAGTGAAGCTTTCTTT
CASSPGRTGVGSEAFF
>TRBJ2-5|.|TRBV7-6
TGTGCCAGCAGCTTAGTTGGGCTGGGAGATGGCCAGTACTTC
CASSLVGLGDGQYF
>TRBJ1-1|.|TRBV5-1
TGCGCCAGCAGTCAGGGTGCCGAAGCTTTCTTT
CASSQGAEAFF
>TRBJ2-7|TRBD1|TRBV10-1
TGCGCCAGCAGTGAGTCGACAGGGCCTCTGGAGCAGTACTTC
CASSESTGPLEQYF
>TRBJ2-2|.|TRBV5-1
TGCGCCAGCAGCTTGCCGAGGCCCGGGGAGCTGTTTTTT
CASSLPRPGELFF
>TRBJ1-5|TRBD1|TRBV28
TGTGCCAGCAGTTCCGGGACAGGGAAGCAGCCCCAGCATTTT
CASSSGTGKQPQHF
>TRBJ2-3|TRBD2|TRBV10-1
TGCGCCAGCAGTGAGTCCGGGACTAGCGGCACAGATACGCAGTATTTT
CASSESGTSGTDTQYF
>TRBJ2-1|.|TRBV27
TGTGCCAGCAGTTTACGCGGGTACTCCTACAATGAGCAGTTCTTC
CASSLRGYSYNEQFF
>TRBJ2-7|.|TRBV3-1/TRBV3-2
TGTGCCAGCAGCCAAGGGGCCCCCGCAGGGAGGTACGAGCAGTACTTC
CASSQGAPAGRYEQYF
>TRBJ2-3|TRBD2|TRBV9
TGTGCCAGCAGCGAGCGGGGGGCCAGCCCAGATACGCAGTATTTT
CASSERGASPDTQYF
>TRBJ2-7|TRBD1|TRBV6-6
TGTGCCAGCAGCCCAACAGGGGGCAACGAGCAGTACTTC
CASSPTGGNEQYF
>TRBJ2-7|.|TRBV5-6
TGTGCCAGCAGCTTGTCCTTCGCGGTTGGAGAGCAGTACTTC
CASSLSFAVGEQYF
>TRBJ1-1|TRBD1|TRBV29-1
TGCAGCGTCGACCCACAGGGGATTGGGACTGAAGCTTTCTTT
CSVDPQGIGTEAFF